The T cell receptor (beta chain) under discussion was sequenced for a study of T-cell reconstitution after alpha-beta-depleted transplantation in children. This clonotype has just a few counts. For TCRbeta, the library was prepared with unique molecular identifiers. One entry per CDR3 protein results from TCRdb running MiXCR on the PCR reads. The data show about 270,000 distinct CDR3 sequences, almost 10% seen once. The CDR3 is 12 amino acids. V dropped 3 bases and J dropped 6 bases, with 11 bases sitting between them. Germline CDR1 DFQATT, CDR2 SNEGSKA (reference sequence). The chain carries TRBV20-1 and TRBJ1-1; the D gene is possibly TRBD1 (5 bases). The source is a human donor who donated a stem cell graft to a child with SCID. Sequenced material: PBMCs from the stem cell graft donor, taken from the stem cell graft. The CDR3 bases are TGCAGTGCTAGTGAGGGACCGTCTGAAGCTTTCTTT. Protein sequence: CSASEGPSEAFF.